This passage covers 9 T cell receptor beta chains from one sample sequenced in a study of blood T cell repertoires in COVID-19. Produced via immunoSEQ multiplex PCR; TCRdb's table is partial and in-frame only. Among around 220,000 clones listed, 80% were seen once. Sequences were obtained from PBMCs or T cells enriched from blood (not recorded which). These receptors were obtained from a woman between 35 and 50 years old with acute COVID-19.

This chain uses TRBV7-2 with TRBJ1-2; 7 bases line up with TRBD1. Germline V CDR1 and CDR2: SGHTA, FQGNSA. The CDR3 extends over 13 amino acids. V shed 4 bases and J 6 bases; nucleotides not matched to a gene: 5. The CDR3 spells CASSSYQGDGYTF. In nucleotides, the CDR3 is TGTGCCAGCAGCTCTTACCAGGGGGATGGCTACACCTTC.

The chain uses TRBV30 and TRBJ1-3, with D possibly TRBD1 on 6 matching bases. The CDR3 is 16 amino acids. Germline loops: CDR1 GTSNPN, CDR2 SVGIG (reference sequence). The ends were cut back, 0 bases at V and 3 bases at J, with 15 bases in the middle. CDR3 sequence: CAWSVRTGFYGNTIYF. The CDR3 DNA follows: TGTGCCTGGAGTGTACGAACAGGGTTTTATGGAAACACCATATATTTT. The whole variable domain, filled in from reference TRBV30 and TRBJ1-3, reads SQTIHQWPATLVQPVGSPLSLECTVEGTSNPNLYWYRQAAGRGLQLLFYSVGIGQISSEVPQNLSASRPQDRQFILSSKKLLLSDSGFYLCAWSVRTGFYGNTIYFGEGSWLTVV.

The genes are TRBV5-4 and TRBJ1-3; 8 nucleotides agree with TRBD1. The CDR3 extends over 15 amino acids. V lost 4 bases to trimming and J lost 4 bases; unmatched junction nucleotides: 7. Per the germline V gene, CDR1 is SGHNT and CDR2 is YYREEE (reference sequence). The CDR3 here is CASSPGTGAGNTIYF. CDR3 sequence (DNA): TGTGCCAGCAGCCCCGGGACAGGAGCGGGAAACACCATATATTTT.

The CDR3 bases are TGTGCCACCAGCAGACTCCGGGGGGCAGGGGGCGATCAGCCCCAGCATTTT. This codes for CATSRLRGAGGDQPQHF. The chain recombines TRBV15 with TRBJ1-5; 8 nucleotides line up with TRBD1. Germline loops: CDR1 LNHNV, CDR2 YYDKDF (reference sequence). V lost 2 bases to trimming and J lost 5 bases; unmatched junction nucleotides: 11. This CDR3 has 17 residues.

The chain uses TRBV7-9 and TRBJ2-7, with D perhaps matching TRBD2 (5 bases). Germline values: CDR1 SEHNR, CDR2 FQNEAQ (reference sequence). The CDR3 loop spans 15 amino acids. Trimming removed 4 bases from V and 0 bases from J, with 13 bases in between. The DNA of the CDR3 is TGTGCCAGCAGCTCATCCGGGATTACCTCCTACGAGCAGTACTTC. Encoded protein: CASSSSGITSYEQYF.

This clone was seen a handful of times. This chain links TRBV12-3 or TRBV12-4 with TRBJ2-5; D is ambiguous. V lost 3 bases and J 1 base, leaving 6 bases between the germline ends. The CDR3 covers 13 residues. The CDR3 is CASSFFGQETQYF. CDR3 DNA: TGTGCCAGCAGTTTTTTCGGCCAAGAGACCCAGTACTTC.

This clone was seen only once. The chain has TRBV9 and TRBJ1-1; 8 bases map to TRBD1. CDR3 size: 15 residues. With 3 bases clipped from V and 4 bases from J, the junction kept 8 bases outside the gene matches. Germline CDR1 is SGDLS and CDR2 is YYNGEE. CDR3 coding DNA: TGTGCCAGCAGCGCAGGGGGCGCGAGTGGCACTGAAGCTTTCTTT. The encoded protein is CASSAGGASGTEAFF.

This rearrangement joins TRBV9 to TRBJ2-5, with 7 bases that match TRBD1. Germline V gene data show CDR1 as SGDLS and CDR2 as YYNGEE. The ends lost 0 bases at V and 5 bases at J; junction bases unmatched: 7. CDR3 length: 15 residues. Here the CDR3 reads CASSVGETGTETQYF. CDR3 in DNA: TGTGCCAGCAGCGTAGGTGAGACAGGGACGGAGACCCAGTACTTC.

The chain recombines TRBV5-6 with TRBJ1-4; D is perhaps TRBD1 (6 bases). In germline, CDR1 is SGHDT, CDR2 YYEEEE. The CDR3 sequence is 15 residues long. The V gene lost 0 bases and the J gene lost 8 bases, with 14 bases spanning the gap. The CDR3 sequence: CASSLVSRTAEKLFF. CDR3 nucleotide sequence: TGTGCCAGCAGCTTGGTATCCCGGACAGCCGAAAAACTGTTTTTT.